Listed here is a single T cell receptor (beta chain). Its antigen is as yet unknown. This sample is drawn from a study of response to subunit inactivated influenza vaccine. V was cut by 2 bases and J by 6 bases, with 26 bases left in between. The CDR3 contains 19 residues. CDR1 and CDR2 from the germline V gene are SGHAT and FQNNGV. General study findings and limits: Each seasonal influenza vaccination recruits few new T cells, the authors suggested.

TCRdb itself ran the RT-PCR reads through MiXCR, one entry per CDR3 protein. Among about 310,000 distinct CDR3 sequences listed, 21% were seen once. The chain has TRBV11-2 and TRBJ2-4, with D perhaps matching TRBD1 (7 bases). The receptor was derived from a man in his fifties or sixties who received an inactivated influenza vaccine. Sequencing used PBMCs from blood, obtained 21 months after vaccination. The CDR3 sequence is CASSLRSGGSSLLINIQYF. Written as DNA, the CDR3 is TGTGCCAGCAGCTTAAGGTCAGGGGGGTCTTCCCTCCTCATAAACATTCAGTACTTC.